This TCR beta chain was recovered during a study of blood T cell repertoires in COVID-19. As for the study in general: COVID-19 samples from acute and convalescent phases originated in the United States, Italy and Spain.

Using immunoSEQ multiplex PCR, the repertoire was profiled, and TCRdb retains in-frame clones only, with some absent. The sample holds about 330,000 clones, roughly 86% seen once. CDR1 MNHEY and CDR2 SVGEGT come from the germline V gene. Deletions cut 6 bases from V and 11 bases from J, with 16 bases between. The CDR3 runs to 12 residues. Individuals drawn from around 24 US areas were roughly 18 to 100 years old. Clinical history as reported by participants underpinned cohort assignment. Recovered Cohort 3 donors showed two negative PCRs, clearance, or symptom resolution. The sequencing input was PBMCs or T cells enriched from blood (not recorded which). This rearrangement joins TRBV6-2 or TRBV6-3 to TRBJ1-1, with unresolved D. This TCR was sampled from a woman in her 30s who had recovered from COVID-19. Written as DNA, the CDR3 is TGTGCCAGCAGCGGTGGAGGGAAACTTGCTTTCTTT. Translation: CASSGGGKLAFF.